The present T cell receptor beta chain was sequenced within a study of blood T cells in healthy people across ages. Study-wide context: In model experiments, template switching was able to capture about one barcoded beta molecule for every two T cells that were present. Whole-study findings and limits: PBMC samples, being unsorted, prevented any conclusive comparison of naive and antigen-experienced cells.

As concerns this clonotype: Its antigen remains unknown.

Ranging in age from roughly 6 to 90, the donors were healthy Caucasian individuals from Russia. Isolation per sample recovered at least 6 million PBMCs. A sample-barcoded 5' primer and a J-beta primer mix were used in a second PCR of about 7 to 12 cycles. TCRdb used MiXCR to reprocess the 5' RACE reads, holding one entry per CDR3 protein. The sample shows some 900,000 distinct CDR3 sequences, 48% of them seen only once. CDR3 length: 16 amino acids. Germline lookup yields CDR1 SGHVS and CDR2 FQNEAQ. Trimming left V 5 bases short and J 3 bases short, with 18 bases between. This sequence joins TRBV7-8 and TRBJ2-3, with D perhaps TRBD1 (5 bases). The sample taken for sequencing was blood. The sequence derives from a man aged 25 to 40 in good health. The chain's CDR3 is CASSPGGQGGTDTQYF. CDR3 DNA: TGTGCCAGCAGCCCAGGTGGTCAGGGTGGGACAGATACGCAGTATTTT.